This T cell receptor beta chain appears in the sequencing data of a study of blood T cell repertoires in COVID-19. The table came from immunoSEQ multiplex PCR; TCRdb's copy has only in-frame clones and leaves some out. Of some 700,000 clones listed, around 89% were seen once; the top ten hold roughly 0.26%. Germline CDR1 SGHRS, CDR2 YFSETQ. Trimming left V 4 bases short and J 5 bases short, with 24 bases between. The CDR3 spans 17 residues. This clone was detected a few times. This sequence joins TRBV5-1 and TRBJ1-1; D is undetermined. The clonotype comes from a young woman with acute or convalescent COVID-19. Sequencing was performed on peripheral blood. CDR3 in amino acids: CASSPLRLTEEWTEAFF. The CDR3 DNA sequence: TGCGCCAGCAGCCCCCTCCGGCTCACGGAGGAATGGACTGAAGCTTTCTTT.